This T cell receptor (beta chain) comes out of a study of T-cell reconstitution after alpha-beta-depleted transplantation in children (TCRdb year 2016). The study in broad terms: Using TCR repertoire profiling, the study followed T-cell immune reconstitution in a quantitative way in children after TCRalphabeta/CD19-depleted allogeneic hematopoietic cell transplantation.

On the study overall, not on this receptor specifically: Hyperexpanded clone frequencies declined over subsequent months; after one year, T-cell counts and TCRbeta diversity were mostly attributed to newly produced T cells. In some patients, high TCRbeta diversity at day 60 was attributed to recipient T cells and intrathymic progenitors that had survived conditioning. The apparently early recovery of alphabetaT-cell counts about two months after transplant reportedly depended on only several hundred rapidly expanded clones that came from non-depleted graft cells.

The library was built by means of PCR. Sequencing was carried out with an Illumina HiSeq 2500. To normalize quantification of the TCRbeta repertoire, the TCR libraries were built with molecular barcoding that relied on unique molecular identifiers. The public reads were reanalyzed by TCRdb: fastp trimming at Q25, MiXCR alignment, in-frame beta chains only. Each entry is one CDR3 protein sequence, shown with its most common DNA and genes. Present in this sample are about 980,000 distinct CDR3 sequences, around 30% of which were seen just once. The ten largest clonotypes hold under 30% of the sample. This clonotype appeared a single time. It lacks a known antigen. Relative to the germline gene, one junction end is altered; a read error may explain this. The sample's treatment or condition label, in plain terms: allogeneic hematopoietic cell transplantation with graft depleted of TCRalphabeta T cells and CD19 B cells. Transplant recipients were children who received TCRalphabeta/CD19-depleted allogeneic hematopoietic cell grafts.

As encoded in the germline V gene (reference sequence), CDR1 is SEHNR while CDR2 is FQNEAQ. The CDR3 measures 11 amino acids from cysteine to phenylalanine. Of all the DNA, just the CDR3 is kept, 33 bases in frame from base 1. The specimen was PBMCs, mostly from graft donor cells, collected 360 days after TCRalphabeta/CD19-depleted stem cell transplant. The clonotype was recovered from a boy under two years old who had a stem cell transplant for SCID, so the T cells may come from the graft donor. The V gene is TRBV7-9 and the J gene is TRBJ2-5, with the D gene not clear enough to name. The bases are TGTGCCAGCACCATCCCAGGCCACGCCGGCTTC. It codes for CASTIPGHAGF.